The T cell receptor (beta chain) under discussion was sequenced for a study of T cell responses to AZD1222 COVID-19 vaccine. The assay was immunoSEQ multiplex PCR, and TCRdb's table has in-frame clones only and misses some. The data contain 95,000 to 100,000 clones, approximately 87% of them singletons. General observations from the study: Distributed over spike, vaccine-associated CD4 TCRs predominated at 160-218 and 743-854.

This clone was detected a few times. Its antigen is unknown. The CDR3 extends over 15 amino acids. V lost 1 base and J 0 bases, leaving 7 bases between the germline ends. Germline V gene lookup returns CDR1 SGHTA and CDR2 FQGTGA. The clonotype comes from an adult who received the AZD1222 COVID-19 vaccine. This sample comprised peripheral blood, obtained 28 days after the second AZD1222 dose. The chain couples TRBV7-3 to TRBJ1-3; D not certain. CDR3 nucleotides: TGTGCCAGCAGCTTAAACGGCCTCTCTGGAAACACCATATATTTT. The encoded protein is CASSLNGLSGNTIYF.